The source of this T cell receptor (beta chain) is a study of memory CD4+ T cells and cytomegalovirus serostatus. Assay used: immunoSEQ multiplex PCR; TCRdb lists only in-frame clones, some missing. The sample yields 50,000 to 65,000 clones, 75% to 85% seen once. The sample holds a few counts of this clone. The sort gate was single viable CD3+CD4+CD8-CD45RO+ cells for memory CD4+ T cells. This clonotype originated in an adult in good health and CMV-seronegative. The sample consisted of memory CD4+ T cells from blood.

In nucleotides, the CDR3 is TGTGCCAGCAGCCAACTAGCGGGGGATGTGGGCGAGCAGTACTTC. Translated: CASSQLAGDVGEQYF. The J gene is TRBJ2-7, the V gene TRBV6-6; TRBD2 aligns across 11 bases. This CDR3 region has 15 residues. Per germline, CDR1 MNHNY and CDR2 SVGAGI (reference sequence). Trimming cost V 6 bases and J 6 bases; bases outside gene matches: 10.